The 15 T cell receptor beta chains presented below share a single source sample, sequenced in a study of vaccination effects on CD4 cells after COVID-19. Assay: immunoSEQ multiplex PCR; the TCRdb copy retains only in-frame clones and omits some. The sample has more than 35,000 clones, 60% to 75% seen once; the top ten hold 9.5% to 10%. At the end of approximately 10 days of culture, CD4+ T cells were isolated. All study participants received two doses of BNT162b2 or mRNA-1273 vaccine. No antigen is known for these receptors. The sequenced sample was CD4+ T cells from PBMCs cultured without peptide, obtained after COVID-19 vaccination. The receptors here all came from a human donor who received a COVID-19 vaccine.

CDR3: CASTPRRATNEKLFF. CDR3 nucleotides: TGTGCCAGCACCCCCCGGAGGGCGACAAATGAAAAACTGTTTTTT. This chain connects TRBV6-5 to TRBJ1-4, with D unresolved. This CDR3 has 15 residues. CDR1 is MNHEY, CDR2 SVGAGI, per germline. V shed 7 bases and J shed 5 bases, with 17 bases lying between them.

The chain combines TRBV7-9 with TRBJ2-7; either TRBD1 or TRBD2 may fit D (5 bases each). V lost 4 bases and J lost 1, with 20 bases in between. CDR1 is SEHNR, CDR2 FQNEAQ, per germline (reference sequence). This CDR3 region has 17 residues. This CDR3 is CASSSAAGTPKSYEQYF. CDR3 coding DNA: TGTGCCAGCAGCTCGGCGGCCGGGACCCCCAAATCCTACGAGCAGTACTTC.

In DNA form, the CDR3 reads TGCGCCAGTTCGGAGCCTAGCTCCTACGAGCAGTACTTC. It yields the protein CASSEPSSYEQYF. The rearrangement joins TRBV5-1 to TRBJ2-7; D remains ambiguous. CDR1 is SGHRS, CDR2 YFSETQ, per germline. Trimming pared 8 bases from V and 0 bases from J, leaving 12 bases between. This CDR3 is 13 amino acids long.

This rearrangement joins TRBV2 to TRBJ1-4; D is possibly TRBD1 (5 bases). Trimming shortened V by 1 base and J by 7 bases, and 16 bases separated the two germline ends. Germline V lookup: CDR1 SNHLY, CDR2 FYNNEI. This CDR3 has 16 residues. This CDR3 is CASSEEGVGVSEKLFF. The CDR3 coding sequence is TGTGCCAGCAGTGAAGAAGGGGTTGGAGTTAGTGAAAAACTGTTTTTT. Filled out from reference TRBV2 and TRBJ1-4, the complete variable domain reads EPEVTQTPSHQVTQMGQEVILRCVPISNHLYFYWYRQILGQKVEFLVSFYNNEISEKSEIFDDQFSVERPDGSNFTLKIRSTKLEDSAMYFCASSEEGVGVSEKLFFGSGTQLSVL.

The CDR3 coding sequence is TGTGCCAGCAGTGAAGCGGTGACATTCGGATTTAGGGGCGACGAGCAGTACTTC. This translates into CASSEAVTFGFRGDEQYF. The V gene is TRBV6-1, the J gene TRBJ2-7; a possible D gene is TRBD1 (5 bases). Germline CDR1 and CDR2: MNHNS and SASEGT. V lost 0 bases and J lost 5, with 23 bases in between. This CDR3 has 18 amino acids.

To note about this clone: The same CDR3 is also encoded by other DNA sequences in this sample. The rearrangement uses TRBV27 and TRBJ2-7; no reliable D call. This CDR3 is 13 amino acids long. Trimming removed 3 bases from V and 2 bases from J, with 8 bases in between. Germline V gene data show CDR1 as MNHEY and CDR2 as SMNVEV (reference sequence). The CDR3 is CASSLNRAYEQYF. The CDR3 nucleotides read TGTGCCAGCAGTTTGAACCGAGCCTACGAGCAGTACTTC.

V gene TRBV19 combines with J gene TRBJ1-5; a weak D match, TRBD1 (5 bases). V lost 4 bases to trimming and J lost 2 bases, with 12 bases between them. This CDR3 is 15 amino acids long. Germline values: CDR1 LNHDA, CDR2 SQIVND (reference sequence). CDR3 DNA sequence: TGTGCCAGTAGTAGTATTGGGGGTGGCAATCAGCCCCAGCATTTT. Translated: CASSSIGGGNQPQHF.

DNA of the CDR3: TGTGCCAGCAGCGGCCGGAGCATTCAGTACTTC. Translated: CASSGRSIQYF. The chain combines TRBV3-1 (or the pseudogene TRBV3-2) with TRBJ2-4; D is undetermined. Germline lookup yields CDR1 LGHDT and CDR2 YNNKEL (reference sequence). This CDR3 is built from 11 residues. V was shortened by 5 bases and J by 9 bases, with 8 bases between the two germline ends.

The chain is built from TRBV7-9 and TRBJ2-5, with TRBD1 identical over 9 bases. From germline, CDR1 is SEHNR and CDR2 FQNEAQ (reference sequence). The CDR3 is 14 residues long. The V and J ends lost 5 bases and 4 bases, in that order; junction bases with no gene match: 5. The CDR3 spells CASSPGTGSETQYF. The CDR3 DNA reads TGTGCCAGCAGCCCCGGGACAGGGTCAGAGACCCAGTACTTC.

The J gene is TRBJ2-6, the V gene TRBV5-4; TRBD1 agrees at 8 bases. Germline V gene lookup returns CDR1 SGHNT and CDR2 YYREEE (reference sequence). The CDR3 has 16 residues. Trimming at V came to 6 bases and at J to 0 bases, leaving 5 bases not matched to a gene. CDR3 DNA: TGTGCCAGCACTGGGACAGGACCCTCTGGGGCCAACGTCCTGACTTTC. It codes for CASTGTGPSGANVLTF.

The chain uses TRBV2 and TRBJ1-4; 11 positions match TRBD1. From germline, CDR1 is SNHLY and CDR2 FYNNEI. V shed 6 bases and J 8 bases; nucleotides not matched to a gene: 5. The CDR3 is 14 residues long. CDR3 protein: CASRGQGVWEKLFF. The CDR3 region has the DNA TGTGCCAGCAGGGGACAGGGGGTTTGGGAAAAACTGTTTTTT.

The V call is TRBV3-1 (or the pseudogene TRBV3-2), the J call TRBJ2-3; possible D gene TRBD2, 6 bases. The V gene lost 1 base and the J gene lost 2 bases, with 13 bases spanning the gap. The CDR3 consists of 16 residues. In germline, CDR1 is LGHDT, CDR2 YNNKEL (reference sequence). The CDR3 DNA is TGTGCCAGCAGCCAAGGCGCGGGGCAGACCACAGATACGCAGTATTTT. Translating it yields CASSQGAGQTTDTQYF.

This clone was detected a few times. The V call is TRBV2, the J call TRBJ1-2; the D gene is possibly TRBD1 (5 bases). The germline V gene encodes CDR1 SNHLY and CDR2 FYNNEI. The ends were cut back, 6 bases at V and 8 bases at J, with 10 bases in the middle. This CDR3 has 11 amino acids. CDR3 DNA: TGTGCCAGCAGCAGGGTTGGGGGCTACACCTTC. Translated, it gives CASSRVGGYTF. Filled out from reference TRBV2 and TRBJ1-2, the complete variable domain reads EPEVTQTPSHQVTQMGQEVILRCVPISNHLYFYWYRQILGQKVEFLVSFYNNEISEKSEIFDDQFSVERPDGSNFTLKIRSTKLEDSAMYFCASSRVGGYTFGSGTRLTVV.

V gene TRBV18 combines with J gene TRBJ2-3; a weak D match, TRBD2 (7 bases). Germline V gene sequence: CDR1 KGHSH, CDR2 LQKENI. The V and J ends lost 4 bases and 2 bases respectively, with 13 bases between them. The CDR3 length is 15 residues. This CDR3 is CASSRSRGPTDTQYF. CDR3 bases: TGTGCCAGCTCACGTTCGCGGGGGCCCACAGATACGCAGTATTTT. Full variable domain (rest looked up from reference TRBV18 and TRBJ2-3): NAGVMQNPRHLVRRRGQEARLRCSPMKGHSHVYWYRQLPEEGLKFMVYLQKENIIDESGMPKERFSAEFPKEGPSILRIQQVVRGDSAAYFCASSRSRGPTDTQYFGPGTRLTVL.

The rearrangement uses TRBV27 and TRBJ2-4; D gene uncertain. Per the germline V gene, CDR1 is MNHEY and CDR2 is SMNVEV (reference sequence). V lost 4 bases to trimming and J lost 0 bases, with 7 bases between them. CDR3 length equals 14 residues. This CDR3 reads CASSSWGAKNIQYF. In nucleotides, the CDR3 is TGTGCCAGCAGTTCTTGGGGAGCCAAAAACATTCAGTACTTC.